Following are 20 T cell receptor beta chains from one sample sequenced in a study of blood T cell repertoires in COVID-19 (dated by TCRdb to 2018 to 2020). The library was built by means of the immunoSEQ multiplex PCR assay. Held by TCRdb, this immuneACCESS table contains in-frame sequences only and omits some clones. Under half of the omission traces to an unresolved V gene where checked; the cause of the rest is unknown. The sample table contains roughly 220,000 clones; only one count was recorded for about 88% of them. The ten biggest clones cover roughly 10% of the sample. The sample consisted of peripheral blood. These receptors all stem from a woman in her forties or fifties with COVID-19, enrolled during active disease.

The chain uses TRBV19 and TRBJ2-2; D gene unclear. The germline CDR1 and CDR2 sequences are LNHDA and SQIVND (reference sequence). V lost 5 bases, J lost 4 bases, and 8 bases lay in between. The CDR3 sequence is 13 residues long. Written as DNA, the CDR3 is TGTGCCAGTAGTTTACCGGGCACCGGGGAGCTGTTTTTT. Protein product: CASSLPGTGELFF.

The rearrangement joins TRBV10-3 to TRBJ2-7, with 9 bases lining up with TRBD2. V dropped 0 bases and J dropped 7; count of bases not matched to a gene: 7. Per germline, CDR1 ENHRY and CDR2 SYGVKD. This CDR3 is 15 amino acids long. This CDR3 is CAISESGGGAGEQYV. In nucleotides, the CDR3 is TGTGCCATCAGTGAGTCTGGCGGGGGGGCAGGGGAGCAGTACGTC.

The chain links TRBV6-5 to TRBJ1-1; D ambiguous. From germline, CDR1 is MNHEY and CDR2 SVGAGI. Between the trimmed V and J ends, which lost 5 bases and 5 bases, there was a span of 15 bases. There are 14 residues in the CDR3. The CDR3 DNA reads as TGTGCCAGCAGTCTATGGCGGGGAAAGACTGAAGCTTTCTTT. It encodes CASSLWRGKTEAFF.

V and J are TRBV6-1 and TRBJ2-6; 7 bases are a match to TRBD2. This CDR3 comprises 17 residues. Germline loops: CDR1 MNHNS, CDR2 SASEGT. The J segment lost 4 bases and the V segment lost 4 bases, leaving 10 bases of the junction unmatched. The CDR3 nucleotides are TGTGCCAGCAGTGCCTATGGGGGGGTCAGAGGGGCCAACGTCCTGACTTTC. Residues: CASSAYGGVRGANVLTF.

This sequence joins TRBV2 and TRBJ2-3; 8 bases fit TRBD1. The germline gives CDR1 SNHLY, CDR2 FYNNEI. CDR3 size: 15 residues. V lost 6 bases, J lost 6 bases, and 11 bases stayed unmatched. CDR3 sequence reads: CASRGGRGPSDTQYF. As DNA, the CDR3 is TGTGCCAGCAGAGGCGGCAGGGGGCCATCGGATACGCAGTATTTT.

The CDR3 DNA sequence: TGTGCCAGTAGATCGGACAGAAACACCGGGGAGCTGTTTTTT. It yields the protein CASRSDRNTGELFF. This chain uses TRBV6-5 with TRBJ2-2; tentative D call: TRBD1 (6 bases). The CDR3 contains 14 residues. CDR1 and CDR2 (germline): MNHEY, SVGAGI. V was pared by 9 bases and J by 2 bases, with 13 bases between.

This CDR3 reads CASSQDQASKLYGYTF. The CDR3 DNA sequence: TGCGCCAGCAGCCAAGACCAGGCCAGCAAGCTCTATGGCTACACCTTC. The rearrangement uses TRBV4-1 and TRBJ1-2, with unresolved D. The CDR3 covers 16 residues. Trimming removed 0 bases from V and 4 bases from J, with 15 bases in between. The germline V gene has CDR1 MGHRA and CDR2 YSYEKL.

The rearrangement uses TRBV7-9 and TRBJ2-4; 10 nucleotides match TRBD1. CDR3 size: 16 residues. The trim removed 3 bases at V and 6 bases at J, leaving 8 bases unmatched. Germline V lookup: CDR1 SEHNR, CDR2 FQNEAQ (reference sequence). As DNA, the CDR3 is TGTGCCAGCAGCTTTCCGACCAGGACAGGGGGAAACATTCAGTACTTC. It encodes CASSFPTRTGGNIQYF.

Sample share makes this clone large. This rearrangement joins TRBV2 to TRBJ2-1; TRBD1 agrees at 8 bases. The CDR3 covers 15 residues. The germline V gene encodes CDR1 SNHLY and CDR2 FYNNEI. The V segment lost 5 bases and the J segment 5 bases; nucleotides outside the gene matches: 8. The CDR3 protein is CASSSPGQENNEQFF. In DNA form, the CDR3 reads TGTGCCAGCAGTTCTCCGGGACAGGAGAACAATGAGCAGTTCTTC.

This chain uses TRBV30 with TRBJ1-5; no clear D. The germline V gene has CDR1 GTSNPN and CDR2 SVGIG (reference sequence). The V and J ends lost 2 bases and 4 bases respectively, with 18 bases between them. The CDR3 is 16 amino acids. CDR3 loop: CAWSIGFGPENQPQHF. The CDR3 nucleotides read TGTGCCTGGAGTATCGGTTTTGGGCCTGAGAATCAGCCCCAGCATTTT. The full variable domain, in which reference TRBV30 and TRBJ1-5 provide the parts outside the CDR3, is SQTIHQWPATLVQPVGSPLSLECTVEGTSNPNLYWYRQAAGRGLQLLFYSVGIGQISSEVPQNLSASRPQDRQFILSSKKLLLSDSGFYLCAWSIGFGPENQPQHFGDGTRLSIL.

The J gene is TRBJ2-7, the V gene TRBV11-2; 8 bases line up with TRBD1. J gave up 5 bases and V 4 bases, and 10 bases lay outside the gene matches. CDR3 length: 15 amino acids. Per germline, CDR1 SGHAT and CDR2 FQNNGV. The CDR3: CASSSSRGRGHEQYF. CDR3 DNA: TGTGCCAGCAGCTCCTCCAGGGGGCGCGGCCACGAGCAGTACTTC.

Note on this clone: This specimen includes other DNA sequences encoding the same CDR3. J is TRBJ2-2 and V is TRBV18; 8 bases map to TRBD1. CDR1 is KGHSH, CDR2 LQKENI, per germline. V was pared by 3 bases and J by 5 bases, with 8 bases of the junction left unmatched. The CDR3 sequence is 16 residues long. CDR3 protein: CASSPSGQGGTGELFF. The CDR3 nucleotides are TGTGCCAGCTCACCTTCCGGACAGGGTGGTACCGGGGAGCTGTTTTTT.

The rearrangement links TRBV24-1 to TRBJ2-1; possible D gene TRBD1, 5 bases. Germline V gives CDR1 KGHDR, CDR2 SFDVKD. V lost 5 bases to trimming and J lost 0 bases, with 10 bases between them. The CDR3 covers 15 residues. As DNA, the CDR3 is TGTGCCACCAGTGGGCACAGGAGCTCCTACAATGAGCAGTTCTTC. This sequence encodes CATSGHRSSYNEQFF.

The chain carries TRBV3-1 (or the pseudogene TRBV3-2) and TRBJ2-5; 10 positions match TRBD2. V was clipped by 3 bases and J by 3 bases; unmatched bases: 4. CDR1 LGHDT and CDR2 YNNKEL come from the germline V gene (reference sequence). The CDR3 has 15 amino acids. Here the CDR3 reads CASSQGLAGEETQYF. The CDR3 DNA sequence: TGTGCCAGCAGCCAGGGGCTAGCGGGGGAAGAGACCCAGTACTTC.

CDR3 DNA: TGTGCCAGTAGTATGGGGTTCTCGGGGGGCGCGACTGGCTACACCTTC. This encodes CASSMGFSGGATGYTF. The chain is built from TRBV19 and TRBJ1-2; TRBD1 is a possible D gene (6 bases). V lost 3 bases, J lost 7 bases, and 21 bases lay in between. Germline CDR1 is LNHDA and CDR2 is SQIVND (reference sequence). This CDR3 contains 16 residues.

J is TRBJ2-3 and V is TRBV7-2; 7 bases agree with TRBD1. The CDR3 covers 12 residues. The V and J ends lost 7 bases and 4 bases, in that order; junction bases with no gene match: 2. CDR1 is SGHTA and CDR2 is FQGNSA in the germline V gene. This CDR3 reads CASKGASDTQYF. Here the CDR3 DNA reads TGTGCCAGCAAGGGGGCTTCAGATACGCAGTATTTT. The whole variable domain, filled in from reference TRBV7-2 and TRBJ2-3, reads GAGVSQSPSNKVTEKGKDVELRCDPISGHTALYWYRQSLGQGLEFLIYFQGNSAPDKSGLPSDRFSAERTGGSVSTLTIQRTQQEDSAVYLCASKGASDTQYFGPGTRLTVL.

This clone was seen more than once but under ten times. The CDR3, as DNA: TGTGCCAGCAGCGGGCGGGCCTTCTCTGGAAACACCATATATTTT. Its protein is CASSGRAFSGNTIYF. The V call is TRBV5-6, the J call TRBJ1-3; D not resolved. Deletions cut 4 bases from V and 0 bases from J, with 11 bases between. The CDR3 totals 15 residues. Germline loops: CDR1 SGHDT, CDR2 YYEEEE.

CDR3 coding DNA: TGTGCCACCAGCAGAACCGGGACAGGGACTGAAGCTTTCTTT. This sequence encodes CATSRTGTGTEAFF. This chain joins TRBV15 and TRBJ1-1; 9 bases fit TRBD1. This CDR3 spans 14 amino acids. The junction had 3 bases not matched to a gene; V was cut back by 2 bases and J by 5 bases. The germline V gene encodes CDR1 LNHNV and CDR2 YYDKDF (reference sequence). Full variable domain (missing parts from reference TRBV15 and TRBJ1-1): DAMVIQNPRYQVTQFGKPVTLSCSQTLNHNVMYWYQQKSSQAPKLLFHYYDKDFNNEADTPDNFQSRRPNTSFCFLDIRSPGLGDTAMYLCATSRTGTGTEAFFGQGTRLTVV.

The gene calls are TRBV28 and TRBJ2-5; possible D gene TRBD1, 6 bases. The CDR3 covers 14 residues. The V and J ends lost 2 bases and 3 bases respectively, with 10 bases between them. Germline V gene sequence: CDR1 MDHEN, CDR2 SYDVKM. For the CDR3, the DNA is TGTGCCAGCAGTTTAAGGAACAGGGAAGAGACCCAGTACTTC. Protein product: CASSLRNREETQYF.

This chain connects TRBV2 to TRBJ2-3; D might be TRBD2 (6 bases). V lost 0 bases to trimming and J lost 2 bases, with 9 bases between them. This CDR3 spans 15 amino acids. Germline V CDR1 and CDR2: SNHLY, FYNNEI. The CDR3 sequence is CASSEAGLSTDTQYF. CDR3 bases: TGTGCCAGCAGTGAAGCCGGACTATCCACAGATACGCAGTATTTT.